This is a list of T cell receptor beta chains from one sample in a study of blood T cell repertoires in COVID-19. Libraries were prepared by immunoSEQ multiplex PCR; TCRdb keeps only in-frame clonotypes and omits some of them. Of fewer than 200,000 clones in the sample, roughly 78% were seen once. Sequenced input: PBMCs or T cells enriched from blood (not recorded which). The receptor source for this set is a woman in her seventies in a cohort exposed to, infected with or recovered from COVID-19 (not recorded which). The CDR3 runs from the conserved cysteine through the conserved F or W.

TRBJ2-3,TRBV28,CASRTSREGPYTQYF
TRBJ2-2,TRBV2,CASSTRTGIPGELFF
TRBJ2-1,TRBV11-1,CASSRTSGGNEQFF
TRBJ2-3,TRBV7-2,CASSRLAGGRGTDTQYF
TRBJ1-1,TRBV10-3,CATTREGNTEAFF
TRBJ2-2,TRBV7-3,CASSLSGGSTGTGELFF
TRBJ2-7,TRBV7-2,CASSSRPGTSGTKLYF
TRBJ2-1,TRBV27,CAQGASYNEQFF
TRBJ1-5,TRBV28,CASSSGTGRPQHF
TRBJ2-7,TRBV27,CASMEGQGITYEQYF
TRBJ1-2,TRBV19,CASSILAGNYGYTF
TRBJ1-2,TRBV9,CASSVEVGGYTF
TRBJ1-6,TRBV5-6,CASSLSRSPLHF
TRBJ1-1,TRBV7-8,CASSGRMNTEAFF
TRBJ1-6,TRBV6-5,CASSYTSSYNSPLHF
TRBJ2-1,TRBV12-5,CASGPRRDYNEQFF
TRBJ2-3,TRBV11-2,CASSLAGVDTQYF
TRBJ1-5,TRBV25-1,CASRRGGNNQPQHF